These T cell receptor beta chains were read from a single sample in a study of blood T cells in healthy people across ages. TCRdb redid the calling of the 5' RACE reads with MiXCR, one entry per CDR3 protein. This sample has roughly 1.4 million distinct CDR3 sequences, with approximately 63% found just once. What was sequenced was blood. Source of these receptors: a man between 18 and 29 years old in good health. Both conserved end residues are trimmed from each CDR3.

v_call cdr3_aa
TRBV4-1 ASSQDPGMNTEAF
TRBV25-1 ASSDSHRDDGYT
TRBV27 VSSLPMDRAYYEQY
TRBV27 ATSEGNEQY
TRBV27 ASRQQGFSGYT
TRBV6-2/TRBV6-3 ASQARRNEKLF
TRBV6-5 ASSFGRYTEAF
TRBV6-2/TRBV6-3 ASSHGTGRLETQY
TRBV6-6 ASGQVNQPQH
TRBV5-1 ASSLLVGLAGEDTQY
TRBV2 ASNQREVSWGTDTQY
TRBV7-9 ASSPWGANEKLF
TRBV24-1 ATPRQGGQETQY
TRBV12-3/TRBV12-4 ASSPRVTYEQY
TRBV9 ASSAWGLSGANVLT
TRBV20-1 SARFQGYGTEAF
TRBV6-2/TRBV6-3 ASVQGDTDTQY
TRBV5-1 ASSFLQGANYGYT
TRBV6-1 ASSRPPRTEAF
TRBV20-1 SARRERDTGELF
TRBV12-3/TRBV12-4 ASSFNRAKNIQY
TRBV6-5 ASSYDGARYT
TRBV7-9 AGSFLGSHQETQY
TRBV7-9 ASSLASLKTDTQY
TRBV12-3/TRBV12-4 ATYTPGRRDGYT